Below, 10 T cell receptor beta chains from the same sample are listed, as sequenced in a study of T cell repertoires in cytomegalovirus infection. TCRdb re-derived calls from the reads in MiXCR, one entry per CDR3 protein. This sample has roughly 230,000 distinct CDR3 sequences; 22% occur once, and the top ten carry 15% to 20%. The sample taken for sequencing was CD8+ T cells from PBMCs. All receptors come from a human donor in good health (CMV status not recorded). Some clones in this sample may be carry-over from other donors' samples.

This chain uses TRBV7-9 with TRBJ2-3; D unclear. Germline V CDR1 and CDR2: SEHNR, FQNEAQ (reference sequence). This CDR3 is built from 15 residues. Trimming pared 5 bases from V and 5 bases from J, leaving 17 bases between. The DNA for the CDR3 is TGTGCCAGCAGCCCCATAGGAGACGCACAAGATACGCAGTATTTT. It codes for CASSPIGDAQDTQYF. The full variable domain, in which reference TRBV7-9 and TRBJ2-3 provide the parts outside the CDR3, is DTGVSQNPRHKITKRGQNVTFRCDPISEHNRLYWYRQTLGQGPEFLTYFQNEAQLEKSRLLSDRFSAERPKGSFSTLEIQRTEQGDSAMYLCASSPIGDAQDTQYFGPGTRLTVL.

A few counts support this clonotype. CDR3 region: CASSLGTDRDEQYF. The CDR3 DNA reads as TGTGCCAGCAGCTTAGGGACGGACAGGGACGAGCAGTACTTC. V usage is TRBV7-9 and J usage is TRBJ2-7; TRBD1 matches at 8 bases. The V and J ends lost 1 base and 5 bases, in that order; junction bases with no gene match: 4. The germline V gene encodes CDR1 SEHNR and CDR2 FQNEAQ (reference sequence). The CDR3 consists of 14 residues.

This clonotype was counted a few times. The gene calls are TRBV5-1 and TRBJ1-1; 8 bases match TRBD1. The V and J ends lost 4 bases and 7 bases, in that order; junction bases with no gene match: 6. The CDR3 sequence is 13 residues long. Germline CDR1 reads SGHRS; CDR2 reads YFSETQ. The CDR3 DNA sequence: TGCGCCAGCAGCCTAGGGACAGGCCTTGAAGCTTTCTTT. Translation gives CASSLGTGLEAFF. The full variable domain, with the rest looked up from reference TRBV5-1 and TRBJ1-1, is KAGVTQTPRYLIKTRGQQVTLSCSPISGHRSVSWYQQTPGQGLQFLFEYFSETQRNKGNFPGRFSGRQFSNSRSEMNVSTLELGDSALYLCASSLGTGLEAFFGQGTRLTVV.

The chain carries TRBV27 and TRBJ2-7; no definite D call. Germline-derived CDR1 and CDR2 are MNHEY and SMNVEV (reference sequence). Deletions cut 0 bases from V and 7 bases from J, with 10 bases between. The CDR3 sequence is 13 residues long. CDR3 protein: CASSLSKYSEQYF. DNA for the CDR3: TGTGCCAGCAGTTTATCCAAATACTCAGAGCAGTACTTC.

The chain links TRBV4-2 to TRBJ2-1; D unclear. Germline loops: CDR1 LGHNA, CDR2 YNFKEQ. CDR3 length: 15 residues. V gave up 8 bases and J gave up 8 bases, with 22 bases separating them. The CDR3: CASASNPLGNDEQFF. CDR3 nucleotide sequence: TGTGCCAGCGCTTCTAACCCGCTTGGCAACGATGAGCAGTTCTTC.

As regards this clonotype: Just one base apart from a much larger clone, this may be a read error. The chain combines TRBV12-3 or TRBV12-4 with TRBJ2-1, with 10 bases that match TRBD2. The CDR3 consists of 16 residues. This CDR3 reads CASSFSGGSSHNEQFF. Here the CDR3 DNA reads TGTGCCAGCAGTTTTAGCGGGGGGAGCTCCCACAATGAGCAGTTCTTC.

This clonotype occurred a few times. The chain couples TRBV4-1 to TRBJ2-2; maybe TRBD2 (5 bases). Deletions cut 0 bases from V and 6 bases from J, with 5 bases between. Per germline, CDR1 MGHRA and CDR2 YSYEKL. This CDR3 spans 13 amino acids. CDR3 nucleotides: TGCGCCAGCAGCCAAGACGGGGCCGGGGAGCTGTTTTTT. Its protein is CASSQDGAGELFF.

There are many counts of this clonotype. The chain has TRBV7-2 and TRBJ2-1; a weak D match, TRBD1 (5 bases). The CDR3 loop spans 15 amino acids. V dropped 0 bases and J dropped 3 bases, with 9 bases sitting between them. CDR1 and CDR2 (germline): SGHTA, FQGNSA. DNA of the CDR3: TGTGCCAGCAGCTTAGCGCCGACAGACTACAATGAGCAGTTCTTC. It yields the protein CASSLAPTDYNEQFF.

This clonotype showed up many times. The CDR3 reads CASSWTGNTGELFF. Here the CDR3 DNA reads TGTGCCAGCAGTTGGACAGGGAACACCGGGGAGCTGTTTTTT. The rearrangement uses TRBV28 and TRBJ2-2; TRBD1 matches at 7 bases. Trimming at V came to 4 bases and at J to 1 base, leaving 0 bases not matched to a gene. The CDR3 loop spans 14 amino acids. Germline-derived CDR1 and CDR2 are MDHEN and SYDVKM.

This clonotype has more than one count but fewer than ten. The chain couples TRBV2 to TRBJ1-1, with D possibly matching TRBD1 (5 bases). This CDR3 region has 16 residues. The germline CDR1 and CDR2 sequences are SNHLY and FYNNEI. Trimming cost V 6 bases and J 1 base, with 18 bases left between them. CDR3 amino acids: CASRDTGEATNTEAFF. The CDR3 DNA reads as TGTGCCAGCAGGGACACCGGAGAAGCTACGAACACTGAAGCTTTCTTT. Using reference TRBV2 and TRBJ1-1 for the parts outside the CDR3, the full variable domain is EPEVTQTPSHQVTQMGQEVILRCVPISNHLYFYWYRQILGQKVEFLVSFYNNEISEKSEIFDDQFSVERPDGSNFTLKIRSTKLEDSAMYFCASRDTGEATNTEAFFGQGTRLTVV.